This paragraph reports one T cell receptor beta chain. No alpha-beta pairing information exists for these sequences. Assay used: immunoSEQ multiplex PCR; TCRdb lists only in-frame clones, some missing. The sample contains 55,000 to 65,000 clones, about 76% of which appear only once. This sample is drawn from a study of T cells in tuberculosis. Cells were sorted from thawed PBMC rested overnight and stained with GMM-loaded CD1B tetramer, viability dye and anti-CD3. The CD1B tetramers carried C32 glucose monomycolate purified from Rhodococcus equi. Each donor contributed 95,000 to 100,000 sorted tetramer-negative cells. Looked up from germline, CDR1 is LNHDA and CDR2 is SQIVND (reference sequence). V trimming: 6 bases; J trimming: 5 bases; junction bases outside the gene matches: 10. This CDR3 contains 15 residues.

The sequence came from an adult woman with latent tuberculosis. Sequencing was carried out using CD1b-GMM tetramer-negative cells sorted from PBMCs. This sequence joins TRBV19 and TRBJ1-5; 7 nucleotides match TRBD1. The chain's CDR3 is CASSSRPGGHQPQHF. The CDR3 DNA reads TGTGCCAGTAGCTCCCGCCCAGGGGGACATCAGCCCCAGCATTTT.